One and the same sample provided the 10 T cell receptor beta chains below, sequenced in a study of T cell responses to AZD1222 COVID-19 vaccine. The table came from immunoSEQ multiplex PCR; TCRdb's copy has only in-frame clones and leaves some out. The sample holds more than 70,000 clones, more than 85% seen once. The sample in question was peripheral blood, obtained 28 days after the second AZD1222 dose. The receptors here all came from an adult who received the AZD1222 COVID-19 vaccine.

This clone showed up just once. The chain links TRBV11-1 to TRBJ2-1, with 8 bases lining up with TRBD2. The CDR3 covers 14 residues. Germline values: CDR1 SGHAT, CDR2 FQDESV (reference sequence). V was pared by 3 bases and J by 6 bases, with 4 bases of the junction left unmatched. The CDR3 region has the DNA TGTGCCAGCAGCTTCTCCGGGACTAGCAATGAGCAGTTCTTC. This translates into CASSFSGTSNEQFF.

The chain uses TRBV6-6 and TRBJ2-3; perhaps TRBD1 as D (6 bases). CDR1 and CDR2 from the germline V gene are MNHNY and SVGAGI (reference sequence). V was pared by 5 bases and J by 3 bases, with 12 bases between. The CDR3 has 14 residues. CDR3: CASSQNDRTDTQYF. In DNA, the CDR3 is TGTGCCAGCAGTCAAAATGACAGGACAGATACGCAGTATTTT.

This clone has only one observation. The chain has TRBV19 and TRBJ2-6; 14 bases are shared with TRBD2. Per germline, CDR1 LNHDA and CDR2 SQIVND (reference sequence). Trimming at V came to 9 bases and at J to 4 bases, leaving 11 bases not matched to a gene. The CDR3 is 18 residues long. CDR3 sequence (DNA): TGTGCCAGCCTGATACCGGGACTAGCGGGAGTGGGGGCCAACGTCCTGACTTTC. As protein: CASLIPGLAGVGANVLTF.

The V and J genes are TRBV21-1 and TRBJ2-7; the table calls TRBD2, which could not be checked here. TRBV21-1 is a listed pseudogene. The CDR3 extends over 19 amino acids. The CDR3 sequence: CASSKDGGLAGGPSYEQYF. The CDR3 bases are TGTGCCAGCAGCAAGGACGGTGGACTAGCGGGAGGGCCCTCCTACGAGCAGTACTTC.

The chain is built from TRBV28 and TRBJ1-4, with 11 bases matching TRBD1. The V and J ends lost 7 bases and 3 bases, in that order; junction bases with no gene match: 13. This CDR3 has 18 residues. Germline CDR1 is MDHEN and CDR2 is SYDVKM. In DNA, the CDR3 is TGTGCCAGCACCTTCCCCAAGGACAGGGGGCGAGCTAATGAAAAACTGTTTTTT. It is translated as CASTFPKDRGRANEKLFF.

The rearrangement joins TRBV5-1 to TRBJ1-2; no clear D gene. Germline CDR1 is SGHRS and CDR2 is YFSETQ. The CDR3 totals 14 residues. The germline V and J ends were trimmed by 2 bases and 4 bases, with 12 bases remaining between them. The CDR3 region is CASSLGRSVYGYTF. CDR3 bases: TGCGCCAGCAGCTTAGGGCGGTCTGTCTATGGCTACACCTTC. The full variable domain, in which reference TRBV5-1 and TRBJ1-2 provide the parts outside the CDR3, is KAGVTQTPRYLIKTRGQQVTLSCSPISGHRSVSWYQQTPGQGLQFLFEYFSETQRNKGNFPGRFSGRQFSNSRSEMNVSTLELGDSALYLCASSLGRSVYGYTFGSGTRLTVV.

This sequence joins TRBV7-2 and TRBJ2-7; maybe TRBD1 (6 bases). The V end lost 4 bases, the J end lost 0 bases, and 13 bases lay between the germline ends. This CDR3 has 15 amino acids. CDR1 SGHTA and CDR2 FQGNSA come from the germline V gene. The CDR3 protein is CASSSTGSSSYEQYF. CDR3 nucleotide sequence: TGTGCCAGCAGCTCTACAGGGAGTAGCTCCTACGAGCAGTACTTC.

This chain links TRBV9 with TRBJ2-2, with a weak D call TRBD2 (5 bases). The CDR3 consists of 13 residues. Germline V gene sequence: CDR1 SGDLS, CDR2 YYNGEE. Trimming pared 3 bases from V and 6 bases from J, leaving 9 bases between. The CDR3 is CASSAGVAGELFF. The DNA of the CDR3 is TGTGCCAGCAGCGCCGGGGTCGCCGGGGAGCTGTTTTTT. Based on the CDR3 plus reference TRBV9 and TRBJ2-2, the full variable domain is DSGVTQTPKHLITATGQRVTLRCSPRSGDLSVYWYQQSLDQGLQFLIQYYNGEERAKGNILERFSAQQFPDLHSELNLSSLELGDSALYFCASSAGVAGELFFGEGSRLTVL.

The chain carries TRBV18 and TRBJ2-7; the D is unclear. Trimming left V 2 bases short and J 1 base short, with 12 bases between. CDR3 length equals 15 residues. Germline CDR1 KGHSH, CDR2 LQKENI. The CDR3 spells CASSPTGLTSYEQYF. As DNA, the CDR3 is TGTGCCAGCTCACCAACCGGGCTAACGTCCTACGAGCAGTACTTC.

V and J are TRBV25-1 and TRBJ1-2; TRBD1 aligns across 9 bases. Per the germline V gene, CDR1 is MGHDK and CDR2 is SYGVNS. Trimming cost V 5 bases and J 4 bases; bases outside gene matches: 8. This CDR3 is 15 amino acids long. DNA for the CDR3: TGTGCCAGCAGTTCCCCGGGACAGGGTTCCTATGGCTACACCTTC. This sequence encodes CASSSPGQGSYGYTF.